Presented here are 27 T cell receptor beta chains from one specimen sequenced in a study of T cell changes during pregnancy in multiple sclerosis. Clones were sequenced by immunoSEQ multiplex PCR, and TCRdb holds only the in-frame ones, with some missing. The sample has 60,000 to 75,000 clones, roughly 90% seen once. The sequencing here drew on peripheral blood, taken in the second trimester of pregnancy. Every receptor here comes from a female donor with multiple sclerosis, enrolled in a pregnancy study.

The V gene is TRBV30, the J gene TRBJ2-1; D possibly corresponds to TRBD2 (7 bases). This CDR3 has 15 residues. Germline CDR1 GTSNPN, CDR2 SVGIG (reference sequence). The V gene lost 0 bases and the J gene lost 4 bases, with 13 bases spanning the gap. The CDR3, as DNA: TGTGCCTGGAGTGTAGGGCGGGGGCCGTACAATGAGCAGTTCTTC. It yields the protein CAWSVGRGPYNEQFF.

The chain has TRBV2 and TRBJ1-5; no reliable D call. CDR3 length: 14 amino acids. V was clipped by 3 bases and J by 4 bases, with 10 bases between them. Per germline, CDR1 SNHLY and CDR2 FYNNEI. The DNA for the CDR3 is TGTGCCAGCAGTGATGGGCACCCTAATCAGCCCCAGCATTTT. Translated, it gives CASSDGHPNQPQHF.

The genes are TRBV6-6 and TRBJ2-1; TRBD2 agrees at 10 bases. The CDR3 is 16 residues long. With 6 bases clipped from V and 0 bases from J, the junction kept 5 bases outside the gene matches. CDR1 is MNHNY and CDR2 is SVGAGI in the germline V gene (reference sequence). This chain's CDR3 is CASRGLAGGSYNEQFF. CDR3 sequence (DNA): TGTGCCAGCAGGGGATTAGCGGGGGGCTCCTACAATGAGCAGTTCTTC.

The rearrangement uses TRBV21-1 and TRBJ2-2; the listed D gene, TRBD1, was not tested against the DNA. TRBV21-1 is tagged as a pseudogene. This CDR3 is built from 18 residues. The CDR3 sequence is CASSKVRDTGAHTGELFF. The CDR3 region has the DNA TGTGCCAGCAGCAAAGTTCGGGACACAGGGGCGCACACCGGGGAGCTGTTTTTT.

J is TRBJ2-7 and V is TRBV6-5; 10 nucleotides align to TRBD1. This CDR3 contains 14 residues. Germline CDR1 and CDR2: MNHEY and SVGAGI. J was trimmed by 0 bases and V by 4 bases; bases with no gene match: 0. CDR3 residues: CASSWDRGSYEQYF. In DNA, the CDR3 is TGTGCCAGCAGTTGGGACAGGGGCTCCTACGAGCAGTACTTC.

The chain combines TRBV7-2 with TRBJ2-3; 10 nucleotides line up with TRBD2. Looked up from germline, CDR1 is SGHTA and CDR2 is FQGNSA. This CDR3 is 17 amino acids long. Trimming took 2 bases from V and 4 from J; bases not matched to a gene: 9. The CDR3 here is CASSLYPPAGGPDTQYF. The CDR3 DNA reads TGTGCCAGCAGCTTATACCCGCCAGCGGGGGGGCCAGATACGCAGTATTTT.

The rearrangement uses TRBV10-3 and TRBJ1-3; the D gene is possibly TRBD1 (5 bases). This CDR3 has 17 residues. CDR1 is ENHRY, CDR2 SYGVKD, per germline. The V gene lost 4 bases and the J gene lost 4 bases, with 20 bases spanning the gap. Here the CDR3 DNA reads TGTGCCATCAGTGCCCTCCGAGCCAGGGTGGGAGGAAACACCATATATTTT. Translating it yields CAISALRARVGGNTIYF.

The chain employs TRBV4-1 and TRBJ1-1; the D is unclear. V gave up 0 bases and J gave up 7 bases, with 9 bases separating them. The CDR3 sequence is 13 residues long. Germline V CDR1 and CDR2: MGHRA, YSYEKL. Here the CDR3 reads CASSQDYGIEAFF. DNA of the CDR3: TGCGCCAGCAGCCAAGATTACGGGATTGAAGCTTTCTTT.

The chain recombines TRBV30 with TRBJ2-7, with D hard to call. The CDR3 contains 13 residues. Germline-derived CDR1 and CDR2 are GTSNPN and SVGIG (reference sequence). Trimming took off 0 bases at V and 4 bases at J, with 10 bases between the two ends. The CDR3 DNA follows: TGTGCCTGGAGTGTACGGGTCGGGTACGAGCAGTACTTC. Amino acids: CAWSVRVGYEQYF.

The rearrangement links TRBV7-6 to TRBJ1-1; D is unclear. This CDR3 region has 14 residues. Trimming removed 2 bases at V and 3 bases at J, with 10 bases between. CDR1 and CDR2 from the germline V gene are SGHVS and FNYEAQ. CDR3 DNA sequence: TGTGCCAGCAGCTTATGGGAGTTGGACACTGAAGCTTTCTTT. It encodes CASSLWELDTEAFF.

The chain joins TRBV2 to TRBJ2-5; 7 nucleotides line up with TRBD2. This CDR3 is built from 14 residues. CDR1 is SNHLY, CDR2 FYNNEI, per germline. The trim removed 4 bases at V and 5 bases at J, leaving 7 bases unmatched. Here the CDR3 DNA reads TGTGCCAGCAGTGCCGGGACTATAGGGGAGACCCAGTACTTC. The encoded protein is CASSAGTIGETQYF. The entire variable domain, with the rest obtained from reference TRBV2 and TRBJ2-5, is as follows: EPEVTQTPSHQVTQMGQEVILRCVPISNHLYFYWYRQILGQKVEFLVSFYNNEISEKSEIFDDQFSVERPDGSNFTLKIRSTKLEDSAMYFCASSAGTIGETQYFGPGTRLLVL.

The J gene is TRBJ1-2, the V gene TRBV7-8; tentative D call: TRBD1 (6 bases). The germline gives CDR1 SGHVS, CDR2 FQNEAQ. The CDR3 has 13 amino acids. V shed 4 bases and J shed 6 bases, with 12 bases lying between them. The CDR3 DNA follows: TGTGCCAGCAGCTGGGGCTCAGGGGATGGCTACACCTTC. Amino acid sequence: CASSWGSGDGYTF. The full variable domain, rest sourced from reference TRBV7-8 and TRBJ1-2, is GAGVSQSPRYKVAKRGQDVALRCDPISGHVSLFWYQQALGQGPEFLTYFQNEAQLDKSGLPSDRFFAERPEGSVSTLKIQRTQQEDSAVYLCASSWGSGDGYTFGSGTRLTVV.

This CDR3 reads CASSKRANTGELFF. Here the CDR3 DNA reads TGTGCCAGCAGCAAGAGGGCGAACACCGGGGAGCTGTTTTTT. The gene calls are TRBV21-1 and TRBJ2-2; the listed D gene, TRBD2, was not tested against the DNA. TRBV21-1 is deemed a pseudogene. The CDR3 is 14 residues long.

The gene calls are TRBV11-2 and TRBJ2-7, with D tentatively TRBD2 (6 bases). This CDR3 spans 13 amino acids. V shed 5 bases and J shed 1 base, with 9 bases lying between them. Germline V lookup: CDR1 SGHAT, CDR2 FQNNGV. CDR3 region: CASSTDYSYEQYF. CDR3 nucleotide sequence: TGTGCCAGCAGCACGGACTATTCCTACGAGCAGTACTTC.

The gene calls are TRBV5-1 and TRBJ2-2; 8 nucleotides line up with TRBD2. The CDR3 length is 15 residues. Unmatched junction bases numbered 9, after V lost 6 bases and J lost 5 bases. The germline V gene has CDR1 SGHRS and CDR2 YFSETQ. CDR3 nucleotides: TGCGCCAGCACACCCCGGGGGGGCGTTACCGGGGAGCTGTTTTTT. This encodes CASTPRGGVTGELFF.

The CDR3 sequence is CASSTGSGNTIYF. In DNA, the CDR3 is TGTGCCAGCAGCACAGGGTCTGGAAACACCATATATTTT. This chain uses TRBV7-9 with TRBJ1-3, with D maybe TRBD1 (6 bases). Germline CDR1 is SEHNR and CDR2 is FQNEAQ (reference sequence). The CDR3 runs to 13 residues. Trimming shortened V by 5 bases and J by 1 base, and 6 bases separated the two germline ends.

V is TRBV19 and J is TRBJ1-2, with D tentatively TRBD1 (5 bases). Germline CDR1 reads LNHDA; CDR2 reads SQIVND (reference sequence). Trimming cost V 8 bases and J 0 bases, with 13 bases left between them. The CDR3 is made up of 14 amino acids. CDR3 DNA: TGTGCCAGTCGAGCCGGGGGAACTAACTATGGCTACACCTTC. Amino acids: CASRAGGTNYGYTF.

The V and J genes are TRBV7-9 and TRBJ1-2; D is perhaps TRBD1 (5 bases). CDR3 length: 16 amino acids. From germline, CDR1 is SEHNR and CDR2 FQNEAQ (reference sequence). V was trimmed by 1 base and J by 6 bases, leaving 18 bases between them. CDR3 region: CASSLGMEGMVDGYTF. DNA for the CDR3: TGTGCCAGCAGCTTAGGAATGGAGGGGATGGTAGATGGCTACACCTTC.

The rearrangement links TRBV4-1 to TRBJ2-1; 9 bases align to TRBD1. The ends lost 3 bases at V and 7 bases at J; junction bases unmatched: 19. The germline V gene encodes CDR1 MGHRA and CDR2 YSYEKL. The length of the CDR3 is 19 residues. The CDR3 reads CASSHGTGIGKREWNEQFF. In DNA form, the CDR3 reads TGCGCCAGCAGCCACGGGACAGGGATTGGGAAGCGGGAATGGAATGAGCAGTTCTTC.

The CDR3 DNA reads TGTGCCAGCAGCTTAGGGGCGCGGGGGACCTACAATGAGCAGTTCTTC. Translated: CASSLGARGTYNEQFF. V gene TRBV7-6 combines with J gene TRBJ2-1, with 7 positions matching TRBD2. This CDR3 is built from 16 residues. The V and J ends lost 1 base and 2 bases, in that order; junction bases with no gene match: 5. Germline V gives CDR1 SGHVS, CDR2 FNYEAQ. Filled out from reference TRBV7-6 and TRBJ2-1, the complete variable domain reads GAGVSQSPRYKVTKRGQDVALRCDPISGHVSLYWYRQALGQGPEFLTYFNYEAQQDKSGLPNDRFSAERPEGSISTLTIQRTEQRDSAMYRCASSLGARGTYNEQFFGPGTRLTVL.

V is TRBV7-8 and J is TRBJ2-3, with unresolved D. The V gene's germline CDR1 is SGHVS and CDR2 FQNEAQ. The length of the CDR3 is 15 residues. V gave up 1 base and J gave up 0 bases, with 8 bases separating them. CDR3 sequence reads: CASSLVPGSTDTQYF. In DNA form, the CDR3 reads TGTGCCAGCAGCTTAGTGCCCGGGAGCACAGATACGCAGTATTTT.

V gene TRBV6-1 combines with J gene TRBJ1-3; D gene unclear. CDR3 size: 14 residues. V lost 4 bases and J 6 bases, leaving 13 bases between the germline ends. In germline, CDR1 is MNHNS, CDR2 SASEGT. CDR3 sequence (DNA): TGTGCCAGCAGTGGACGGGGAATCGTAAACACCATATATTTT. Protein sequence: CASSGRGIVNTIYF.

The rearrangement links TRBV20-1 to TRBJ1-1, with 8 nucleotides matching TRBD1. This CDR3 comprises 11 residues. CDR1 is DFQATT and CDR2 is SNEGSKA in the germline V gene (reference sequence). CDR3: CRGQVNTEAFF. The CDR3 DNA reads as TGCAGGGGACAGGTGAACACTGAAGCTTTCTTT.

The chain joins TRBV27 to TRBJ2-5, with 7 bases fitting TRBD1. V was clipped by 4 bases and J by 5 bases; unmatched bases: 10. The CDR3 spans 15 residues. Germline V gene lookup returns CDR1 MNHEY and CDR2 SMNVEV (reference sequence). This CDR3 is CASSSNLGGRETQYF. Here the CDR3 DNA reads TGTGCCAGCAGTTCGAACTTAGGGGGCCGGGAGACCCAGTACTTC.

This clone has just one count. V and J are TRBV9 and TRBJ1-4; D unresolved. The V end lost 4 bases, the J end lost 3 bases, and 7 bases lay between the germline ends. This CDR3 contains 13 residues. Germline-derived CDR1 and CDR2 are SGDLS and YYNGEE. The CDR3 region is CASSRGSNEKLFF. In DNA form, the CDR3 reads TGTGCCAGCAGCCGGGGATCTAATGAAAAACTGTTTTTT.

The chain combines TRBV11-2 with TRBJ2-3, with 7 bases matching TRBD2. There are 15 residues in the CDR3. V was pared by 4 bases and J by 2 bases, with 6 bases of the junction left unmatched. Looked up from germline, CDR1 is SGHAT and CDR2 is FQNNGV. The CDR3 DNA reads TGTGCCAGCAGCTCAGGGCTAGCGGACACAGATACGCAGTATTTT. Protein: CASSSGLADTDTQYF.

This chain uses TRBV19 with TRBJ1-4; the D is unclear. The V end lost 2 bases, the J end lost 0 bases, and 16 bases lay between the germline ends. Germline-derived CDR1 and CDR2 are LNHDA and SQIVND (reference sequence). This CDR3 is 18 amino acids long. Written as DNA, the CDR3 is TGTGCCAGTAGTATACGGGTGACGGGGAGTCCAACTAATGAAAAACTGTTTTTT. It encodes CASSIRVTGSPTNEKLFF. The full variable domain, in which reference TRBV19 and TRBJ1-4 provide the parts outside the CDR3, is DGGITQSPKYLFRKEGQNVTLSCEQNLNHDAMYWYRQDPGQGLRLIYYSQIVNDFQKGDIAEGYSVSREKKESFPLTVTSAQKNPTAFYLCASSIRVTGSPTNEKLFFGSGTQLSVL.